This T cell receptor beta chain was captured in a study of radiotherapy plus CTLA-4 blockade in lung cancer. General observations from the study: Response was reportedly best predicted by early blood T cell clone dynamics, with interferon-beta.

Method: immunoSEQ multiplex PCR; TCRdb's copy keeps in-frame clones and lacks some. The sample lists 45,000 or so clones, around 77% occurring once. The length of the CDR3 is 19 residues. V lost 3 bases, J lost 6 bases, and 30 bases lay in between. Germline V CDR1 and CDR2: SGHKS, YYEKEE (reference sequence). On this clone: What it binds is unknown.

This TCR derives from a human donor with non-small cell lung cancer who had stable disease on radiotherapy plus ipilimumab. Source: peripheral blood, taken from a patient treated with radiotherapy plus ipilimumab. The V gene is TRBV5-5, the J gene TRBJ1-2, with D possibly matching TRBD1 (5 bases). The CDR3 DNA is TGTGCCAGCAGCTCAGGGCCACACACAAGCCAAGTCCAAAAGAATGGCTACACCTTC. Translating it yields CASSSGPHTSQVQKNGYTF.